The 26 T cell receptor beta chains below were found in one sample sequenced in a study of cytomegalovirus exposure and HLA in healthy donors. With 60 Vbeta and 13 Jbeta primers, the PCR was carried out. Some clones are missing from TCRdb's copy, which holds only in-frame ones; the method was immunoSEQ multiplex PCR. The data contain about 130,000 clones, approximately 81% of them singletons. The sequenced material came from PBMCs. These receptors all stem from a male donor in good health and CMV-seronegative.

V is TRBV27 and J is TRBJ1-5; TRBD1 is a possible D gene (6 bases). Between the trimmed V and J ends, which lost 7 bases and 5 bases, there was a span of 15 bases. Germline CDR1 is MNHEY and CDR2 is SMNVEV (reference sequence). The CDR3 is 14 amino acids. CDR3: CASKQGPGDQPQHF. In nucleotides, the CDR3 is TGTGCCAGCAAACAGGGCCCAGGAGATCAGCCCCAGCATTTT.

The chain is built from TRBV2 and TRBJ2-7; 8 positions agree with TRBD1. The CDR3 contains 15 residues. Germline values: CDR1 SNHLY, CDR2 FYNNEI. Trimming removed 8 bases from V and 4 bases from J; junction bases left unmatched: 13. The CDR3 DNA sequence: TGTGCCAGCGCCGCACCCAGGGGGCGCGTTTACGAGCAGTACTTC. As protein: CASAAPRGRVYEQYF.

J is TRBJ1-5 and V is TRBV6-5, with 7 bases identical to TRBD1. Germline V gene lookup returns CDR1 MNHEY and CDR2 SVGAGI. The junction had 5 bases not matched to a gene; V was cut back by 6 bases and J by 0 bases. The CDR3 loop spans 15 amino acids. The DNA of the CDR3 is TGTGCCAGCAGGACAGGGTTCTATAGCAATCAGCCCCAGCATTTT. It yields the protein CASRTGFYSNQPQHF.

The rearrangement links TRBV28 to TRBJ1-1, with 9 bases lining up with TRBD1. The V gene end was trimmed by 2 bases and the J gene end by 9 bases; junction bases not matched to a gene: 1. CDR1 and CDR2 (germline): MDHEN, SYDVKM. The CDR3 sequence is 12 residues long. In DNA, the CDR3 is TGTGCCAGCAGTTTAGGGACAGGGAAAGCTTTCTTT. This translates into CASSLGTGKAFF. Full variable domain (outside the CDR3, taken from reference TRBV28 and TRBJ1-1): DVKVTQSSRYLVKRTGEKVFLECVQDMDHENMFWYRQDPGLGLRLIYFSYDVKMKEKGDIPEGYSVSREKKERFSLILESASTNQTSMYLCASSLGTGKAFFGQGTRLTVV.

This clone appeared a few times. The chain employs TRBV11-2 and TRBJ1-2; 7 positions agree with TRBD1. CDR1 and CDR2 from the germline V gene are SGHAT and FQNNGV. J gave up 0 bases and V 0 bases, and 4 bases lay outside the gene matches. This CDR3 comprises 16 residues. DNA of the CDR3: TGTGCCAGCAGCTTAGATCCTACAGGGGCTAACTATGGCTACACCTTC. Its protein is CASSLDPTGANYGYTF. Full variable domain (rest looked up from reference TRBV11-2 and TRBJ1-2): EAGVAQSPRYKIIEKRQSVAFWCNPISGHATLYWYQQILGQGPKLLIQFQNNGVVDDSQLPKDRFSAERLKGVDSTLKIQPAKLEDSAVYLCASSLDPTGANYGYTFGSGTRLTVV.

This chain uses TRBV30 with TRBJ2-3; tentative D call: TRBD2 (5 bases). Trimming removed 1 base from V and 0 bases from J, with 8 bases in between. The CDR3 is 14 amino acids. Germline assignment: CDR1 GTSNPN and CDR2 SVGIG (reference sequence). This CDR3 reads CAWSEGASTDTQYF. DNA for the CDR3: TGTGCCTGGAGTGAGGGAGCAAGCACAGATACGCAGTATTTT.

The gene calls are TRBV5-1 and TRBJ2-7; 7 bases match TRBD1. The junction had 8 bases not matched to a gene; V was cut back by 5 bases and J by 3 bases. Germline assignment: CDR1 SGHRS and CDR2 YFSETQ. The CDR3 has 14 residues. The CDR3 protein is CASSRQGELYEQYF. CDR3 bases: TGCGCCAGCAGTAGGCAGGGGGAACTCTACGAGCAGTACTTC.

This chain uses TRBV2 with TRBJ2-2; D may be TRBD2 (6 bases). Trimming shortened V by 1 base and J by 4 bases, and 7 bases separated the two germline ends. This CDR3 region has 14 residues. The germline V gene has CDR1 SNHLY and CDR2 FYNNEI. The CDR3 DNA follows: TGTGCCAGCAGTGAAGTCGGGGGCACCGGGGAGCTGTTTTTT. This gives the protein CASSEVGGTGELFF. The entire variable domain, with the rest obtained from reference TRBV2 and TRBJ2-2, is as follows: EPEVTQTPSHQVTQMGQEVILRCVPISNHLYFYWYRQILGQKVEFLVSFYNNEISEKSEIFDDQFSVERPDGSNFTLKIRSTKLEDSAMYFCASSEVGGTGELFFGEGSRLTVL.

This clone was counted only a few times. The CDR3 DNA reads as TGTGCCAGCAGTGATACTAGCGGGAGTGGGAGCGATGAGCAGTTCTTC. Translation gives CASSDTSGSGSDEQFF. The rearrangement links TRBV27 to TRBJ2-1; 11 nucleotides line up with TRBD2. Germline loops: CDR1 MNHEY, CDR2 SMNVEV (reference sequence). The CDR3 is made up of 16 amino acids. V dropped 5 bases and J dropped 8; count of bases not matched to a gene: 11.

This clone occurred once. The rearrangement joins TRBV4-3 to TRBJ1-4, with D tentatively TRBD1 (5 bases). Trimming took off 0 bases at V and 4 bases at J, with 18 bases between the two ends. Germline V gene data show CDR1 as LGHNA and CDR2 as YSLEER. The CDR3 extends over 18 amino acids. The CDR3 sequence: CASSQEAGRDYFNEKLFF. The CDR3, as DNA: TGCGCCAGCAGCCAAGAAGCGGGGCGGGACTACTTTAATGAAAAACTGTTTTTT.

This rearrangement joins TRBV28 to TRBJ2-7, with D possibly TRBD1 on 6 matching bases. This CDR3 comprises 17 residues. V was trimmed by 6 bases and J by 0 bases, leaving 21 bases between them. CDR1 is MDHEN and CDR2 is SYDVKM in the germline V gene. This chain's CDR3 is CASRPNAQGFASYEQYF. The CDR3 nucleotides are TGTGCCAGCAGACCGAACGCACAGGGATTTGCCTCCTACGAGCAGTACTTC.

This clone was picked up a small number of times. The rearrangement links TRBV27 to TRBJ2-1, with TRBD2 matching over 10 bases. Germline V gene lookup returns CDR1 MNHEY and CDR2 SMNVEV (reference sequence). Trimming removed 0 bases from V and 6 bases from J; junction bases left unmatched: 8. The CDR3 consists of 17 residues. CDR3 region: CASSLSGRASGGNEQFF. DNA for the CDR3: TGTGCCAGCAGTTTATCCGGGCGGGCTAGCGGGGGCAATGAGCAGTTCTTC.

This clone has more than one count but fewer than ten. This chain uses TRBV27 with TRBJ1-2; 10 positions match TRBD1. CDR3 length: 13 residues. Unmatched junction bases numbered 1, after V lost 6 bases and J lost 3 bases. Germline CDR1 is MNHEY and CDR2 is SMNVEV (reference sequence). The CDR3 region has the DNA TGTGCCAGCAGGGACAGGGGGTACTATGGCTACACCTTC. It codes for CASRDRGYYGYTF.

The chain links TRBV6-5 to TRBJ2-6; D is perhaps TRBD1 (5 bases). Per germline, CDR1 MNHEY and CDR2 SVGAGI. Trimming cost V 6 bases and J 0 bases, with 9 bases left between them. The CDR3 spans 15 residues. CDR3 coding DNA: TGTGCCAGCAGCCGACAGAGCTCTGGGGCCAACGTCCTGACTTTC. This sequence encodes CASSRQSSGANVLTF.

J is TRBJ2-4 and V is TRBV6-1; D is possibly TRBD1 (5 bases). V lost 5 bases to trimming and J lost 0 bases, with 8 bases between them. This CDR3 spans 14 amino acids. Looked up from germline, CDR1 is MNHNS and CDR2 is SASEGT. CDR3 protein: CASSQDTAKNIQYF. The CDR3 DNA sequence: TGTGCCAGCAGTCAGGACACAGCCAAAAACATTCAGTACTTC.

The chain has TRBV6-1 and TRBJ2-5, with D maybe TRBD2 (5 bases). V was shortened by 3 bases and J by 7 bases, with 18 bases between the two germline ends. The germline V gene encodes CDR1 MNHNS and CDR2 SASEGT. The CDR3 runs to 15 residues. CDR3 in DNA: TGTGCCAGCAGTGAGAGGGTAGAATCAACGGGGACCCAGTACTTC. Its protein product is CASSERVESTGTQYF.

The chain employs TRBV6-5 and TRBJ1-1; 9 positions match TRBD1. The V segment lost 6 bases and the J segment 5 bases; nucleotides outside the gene matches: 4. This CDR3 comprises 13 residues. Germline V gene sequence: CDR1 MNHEY, CDR2 SVGAGI. Here the CDR3 reads CASRHDRGTEAFF. The CDR3, as DNA: TGTGCCAGCAGACATGACAGGGGGACTGAAGCTTTCTTT.

The chain has TRBV30 and TRBJ2-7; D may be TRBD2 (5 bases). Trimming removed 2 bases at V and 6 bases at J, with 14 bases between. This CDR3 contains 13 residues. The germline V gene encodes CDR1 GTSNPN and CDR2 SVGIG (reference sequence). Written as DNA, the CDR3 is TGTGCCTGGAGTCGGGATAGCGATTCCGAGCAGTACTTC. This encodes CAWSRDSDSEQYF.

The rearrangement links TRBV4-3 to TRBJ2-3, with 11 bases aligning to TRBD2. Looked up from germline, CDR1 is LGHNA and CDR2 is YSLEER. V dropped 3 bases and J dropped 3; count of bases not matched to a gene: 11. The CDR3 contains 18 residues. The CDR3 reads CASSQTDLAGGQTDTQYF. The CDR3 coding sequence is TGCGCCAGCAGCCAGACCGATTTAGCGGGGGGGCAGACAGATACGCAGTATTTT.

J is TRBJ2-1 and V is TRBV27, with TRBD2 matching 16 bases. The CDR3 contains 17 residues. Germline V lookup: CDR1 MNHEY, CDR2 SMNVEV (reference sequence). The V and J ends lost 5 bases and 8 bases, in that order; junction bases with no gene match: 9. CDR3 loop: CASSPEGTSGGAYEQFF. DNA for the CDR3: TGTGCCAGCAGTCCAGAAGGGACTAGCGGGGGGGCCTATGAGCAGTTCTTC.

The V gene is TRBV9, the J gene TRBJ2-6; TRBD1 might be the D (6 bases). V dropped 0 bases and J dropped 2 bases, with 15 bases sitting between them. The CDR3 extends over 18 amino acids. Germline V gives CDR1 SGDLS, CDR2 YYNGEE. Here the CDR3 reads CASSVGFTGITGANVLTF. The CDR3 nucleotides are TGTGCCAGCAGCGTAGGATTCACAGGGATCACTGGGGCCAACGTCCTGACTTTC.

The chain uses TRBV7-9 and TRBJ2-7, with D perhaps TRBD1 (6 bases). Germline V CDR1 and CDR2: SEHNR, FQNEAQ (reference sequence). There are 13 residues in the CDR3. V shed 6 bases and J shed 2 bases, with 11 bases lying between them. For the CDR3, the DNA is TGTGCCAGCAGTTATCAGGGGACCTACGAGCAGTACTTC. It specifies CASSYQGTYEQYF. The full variable domain, in which reference TRBV7-9 and TRBJ2-7 provide the parts outside the CDR3, is DTGVSQNPRHKITKRGQNVTFRCDPISEHNRLYWYRQTLGQGPEFLTYFQNEAQLEKSRLLSDRFSAERPKGSFSTLEIQRTEQGDSAMYLCASSYQGTYEQYFGPGTRLTVT.

The V call is TRBV7-6, the J call TRBJ2-3; 11 positions match TRBD2. This CDR3 contains 18 residues. In germline, CDR1 is SGHVS, CDR2 FNYEAQ. V dropped 0 bases and J dropped 8; count of bases not matched to a gene: 13. DNA for the CDR3: TGTGCCAGCAGCTTAGCGTCGGTAGCGGGAGGGCCGGTAGGTACGCAGTATTTT. As protein: CASSLASVAGGPVGTQYF. The whole variable domain, filled in from reference TRBV7-6 and TRBJ2-3, reads GAGVSQSPRYKVTKRGQDVALRCDPISGHVSLYWYRQALGQGPEFLTYFNYEAQQDKSGLPNDRFSAERPEGSISTLTIQRTEQRDSAMYRCASSLASVAGGPVGTQYFGPGTRLTVL.

The chain has TRBV2 and TRBJ1-1; D perhaps matches TRBD1 (5 bases). CDR1 SNHLY and CDR2 FYNNEI come from the germline V gene. Trimming stripped 4 bases from V and 5 bases from J, with 17 bases between. The CDR3 loop spans 15 amino acids. The CDR3 DNA reads TGTGCCAGCAGTGTTTGGTCCCAGGGATATACTGAAGCTTTCTTT. It encodes CASSVWSQGYTEAFF.

The chain uses TRBV4-1 and TRBJ1-6; D remains ambiguous. Trimming shortened V by 1 base and J by 6 bases, and 7 bases separated the two germline ends. The CDR3 length is 14 residues. Germline assignment: CDR1 MGHRA and CDR2 YSYEKL. CDR3 amino acids: CASSQGTLNSPLHF. The DNA of the CDR3 is TGCGCCAGCAGCCAAGGGACTCTTAATTCACCCCTCCACTTT.

The chain uses TRBV18 and TRBJ2-3; 12 bases match TRBD2. Losses at the gene ends were 5 bases for V and 6 bases for J; bases not matched to a gene: 15. In germline, CDR1 is KGHSH, CDR2 LQKENI. CDR3 length equals 18 residues. CDR3 nucleotide sequence: TGTGCCAGCTCAAAAACCCCTACGCTAGCGGGGGGGCAGGATACGCAGTATTTT. Residues: CASSKTPTLAGGQDTQYF.